Below, 22 T cell receptor beta chains from the same sample are listed, as sequenced in a study of blood T cell repertoires in COVID-19. TCRdb's table, derived via immunoSEQ multiplex PCR, lists solely in-frame clones and lacks some. Of 150,000 to 180,000 clones in the sample, approximately 90% are singletons; the top ten hold about 2.5%. What was sequenced was peripheral blood. These receptors all come from a woman in her 70s with acute or convalescent COVID-19.

The V call is TRBV5-8, the J call TRBJ1-2; TRBD1 matches 7 bases. The V and J ends lost 0 bases and 5 bases, in that order; junction bases with no gene match: 13. CDR1 and CDR2 from the germline V gene are SGHTS and YDEGEE. This CDR3 has 17 residues. The DNA of the CDR3 is TGTGCCAGCAGCTTGGCCAGGGGGACATTTGTCTATTATGGCTACACCTTC. Translated: CASSLARGTFVYYGYTF.

J is TRBJ2-1 and V is TRBV6-2 or TRBV6-3; a possible D gene is TRBD1 (5 bases). Per germline, CDR1 MNHEY and CDR2 SVGEGT. The V and J ends lost 1 base and 7 bases respectively, with 14 bases between them. CDR3 length equals 15 residues. The CDR3 DNA follows: TGTGCCAGCAGTTACTTAACAGGTCGATTTAATGAGCAGTTCTTC. This encodes CASSYLTGRFNEQFF.

The chain recombines TRBV7-2 with TRBJ1-1, with 8 bases matching TRBD1. The CDR3 is 14 amino acids. CDR1 SGHTA and CDR2 FQGNSA come from the germline V gene. With V trimmed by 2 bases and J by 6 bases, 5 bases remained unmatched. CDR3 DNA: TGTGCCAGCAGCTTACACCAGGGGGCATCTGAAGCTTTCTTT. Its protein is CASSLHQGASEAFF.

This chain joins TRBV7-9 and TRBJ2-1; possible D gene TRBD2, 5 bases. The germline V and J ends were trimmed by 4 bases and 3 bases, with 16 bases remaining between them. The CDR3 is made up of 16 amino acids. Germline V gene sequence: CDR1 SEHNR, CDR2 FQNEAQ (reference sequence). CDR3 in amino acids: CASSSLRGKGYNEQFF. The CDR3 nucleotides read TGTGCCAGCAGCTCCCTACGGGGAAAGGGCTACAATGAGCAGTTCTTC.

This chain joins TRBV15 and TRBJ1-6, with D perhaps matching TRBD1 (6 bases). The CDR3 covers 17 residues. Germline CDR1 and CDR2: LNHNV and YYDKDF (reference sequence). V lost 2 bases, J lost 1 base, and 12 bases lay in between. CDR3 nucleotide sequence: TGTGCCACCAGCAGAACGAAGGACAGATCCTATAATTCACCCCTCCACTTT. Translated: CATSRTKDRSYNSPLHF.

The chain combines TRBV5-1 with TRBJ2-3, with D maybe TRBD1 (8 bases). V was trimmed by 4 bases and J by 1 base, leaving 16 bases between them. Germline V lookup: CDR1 SGHRS, CDR2 YFSETQ. The CDR3 contains 16 residues. In DNA, the CDR3 is TGCGCCAGCAGCCGACAGGGGAGGGTCGGCACAGATACGCAGTATTTT. Its translation: CASSRQGRVGTDTQYF.

The CDR3 DNA sequence: TGTGCCACCGGGTCCGGGACAACCTACGAGCAGTACTTC. Amino acids: CATGSGTTYEQYF. The chain links TRBV24-1 to TRBJ2-7; possibly TRBD1 for D (6 bases). Germline CDR1 is KGHDR and CDR2 is SFDVKD. The CDR3 is 13 amino acids. V was shortened by 9 bases and J by 2 bases, with 13 bases between the two germline ends.

The chain has TRBV6-2 or TRBV6-3 and TRBJ1-1; unclear D gene. The CDR3 is 14 amino acids. Germline lookup yields CDR1 MNHEY and CDR2 SVGEGT. Trimming cost V 2 bases and J 8 bases, with 15 bases left between them. In DNA form, the CDR3 reads TGTGCCAGCAGTTACCGACCGACCGGGAAAGAAGCTTTCTTT. It is translated as CASSYRPTGKEAFF.

This rearrangement joins TRBV6-5 to TRBJ2-6; a possible D gene is TRBD2 (6 bases). The CDR3 consists of 15 residues. Germline V gene sequence: CDR1 MNHEY, CDR2 SVGAGI. Trimming cost V 7 bases and J 3 bases, with 13 bases left between them. The CDR3 here is CASIGGGVGANVLTF. In DNA form, the CDR3 reads TGTGCCAGCATCGGAGGAGGGGTTGGGGCCAACGTCCTGACTTTC.

The CDR3 DNA is TGTGCCAGCAGCCAAGATCACTCCGCACGAAACACCATATATTTT. Its protein is CASSQDHSARNTIYF. V usage is TRBV4-2 and J usage is TRBJ1-3, with D uncertain. With 0 bases removed from V and 5 bases from J, the gap between germline ends came to 11 bases. The CDR3 loop spans 15 amino acids. In germline, CDR1 is LGHNA, CDR2 YNFKEQ.

The J gene is TRBJ2-5, the V gene TRBV19, with 10 bases lining up with TRBD1. The CDR3 extends over 15 amino acids. V was pared by 5 bases and J by 5 bases, with 8 bases of the junction left unmatched. The germline V gene has CDR1 LNHDA and CDR2 SQIVND (reference sequence). CDR3 coding DNA: TGTGCCAGTAGTTTCCCGGGACAGGGGTCGGAGACCCAGTACTTC. Protein: CASSFPGQGSETQYF.

This clone was detected only once. The V gene is TRBV19, the J gene TRBJ1-5; the D gene is possibly TRBD1 (6 bases). Germline loops: CDR1 LNHDA, CDR2 SQIVND (reference sequence). The V and J ends lost 7 bases and 3 bases respectively, with 19 bases between them. The CDR3 is 16 amino acids. The CDR3 sequence: CASKRMGEGDNQPQHF. CDR3 in DNA: TGTGCCAGTAAAAGAATGGGGGAGGGGGACAATCAGCCCCAGCATTTT.

The J gene is TRBJ1-1, the V gene TRBV19, with D perhaps matching TRBD1 (5 bases). V lost 0 bases and J lost 0, with 8 bases in between. The CDR3 contains 15 residues. Looked up from germline, CDR1 is LNHDA and CDR2 is SQIVND (reference sequence). The CDR3 is CASSIETAMNTEAFF. As DNA, the CDR3 is TGTGCCAGTAGTATAGAGACAGCAATGAACACTGAAGCTTTCTTT.

The chain is built from TRBV7-2 and TRBJ2-3, with a possible D match to TRBD1 (5 bases). The CDR3 has 14 residues. Looked up from germline, CDR1 is SGHTA and CDR2 is FQGNSA. Trimming removed 5 bases from V and 3 bases from J, with 12 bases in between. CDR3 sequence reads: CASSQGAGTDTQYF. For the CDR3, the DNA is TGTGCCAGCAGCCAAGGAGCAGGGACAGATACGCAGTATTTT.

This clone was seen only once. J is TRBJ2-3 and V is TRBV27; 8 nucleotides agree with TRBD1. Germline V gene lookup returns CDR1 MNHEY and CDR2 SMNVEV (reference sequence). With V trimmed by 4 bases and J by 2 bases, 11 bases remained unmatched. The CDR3 spans 17 residues. The CDR3 region is CASSSFTTGAHTDTQYF. CDR3 coding DNA: TGTGCCAGCAGTTCCTTTACGACAGGGGCACACACAGATACGCAGTATTTT.

V and J are TRBV19 and TRBJ2-5; D is uncertain. CDR3 length: 14 residues. V was shortened by 2 bases and J by 1 base, with 8 bases between the two germline ends. The germline CDR1 and CDR2 sequences are LNHDA and SQIVND (reference sequence). The CDR3 sequence is CASSIQARQETQYF. As DNA, the CDR3 is TGTGCCAGTAGTATACAAGCACGCCAAGAGACCCAGTACTTC.

The rearrangement uses TRBV6-5 and TRBJ1-1; 10 bases are a match to TRBD1. CDR1 is MNHEY, CDR2 SVGAGI, per germline. CDR3 length: 14 residues. V lost 8 bases, J lost 1 base, and 4 bases stayed unmatched. The CDR3 is CASFRTGGNTEAFF. The CDR3 coding sequence is TGTGCCAGCTTCAGGACAGGGGGGAACACTGAAGCTTTCTTT.

The chain combines TRBV6-4 with TRBJ2-1; 7 positions match TRBD1. Germline trimming cut 6 bases from V and 6 bases from J; bases unmatched to any gene: 8. Germline V lookup: CDR1 MRHNA, CDR2 SNTAGT. The CDR3 is 14 residues long. This CDR3 reads CASSDNTGANEQFF. The CDR3 bases are TGTGCCAGCAGCGACAATACAGGGGCCAATGAGCAGTTCTTC.

The chain links TRBV6-2 or TRBV6-3 to TRBJ1-1; 8 bases are shared with TRBD1. CDR1 is MNHEY and CDR2 is SVGEGT in the germline V gene. The ends lost 6 bases at V and 5 bases at J; junction bases unmatched: 5. The CDR3 has 13 amino acids. The CDR3 coding sequence is TGTGCCAGCAGCCCCACAGGGGGTACTGAAGCTTTCTTT. This sequence encodes CASSPTGGTEAFF.

The chain carries TRBV5-6 and TRBJ1-1; 11 bases are a match to TRBD1. This CDR3 has 16 amino acids. Trimming cost V 4 bases and J 6 bases; bases outside gene matches: 11. CDR1 and CDR2 from the germline V gene are SGHDT and YYEEEE. This chain's CDR3 is CASSLLGGQGDAEAFF. Written as DNA, the CDR3 is TGTGCCAGCAGCCTCTTAGGGGGACAGGGGGACGCTGAAGCTTTCTTT.

A single count supports this clone. The chain carries TRBV9 and TRBJ2-7, with D possibly TRBD2 on 6 matching bases. Per the germline V gene, CDR1 is SGDLS and CDR2 is YYNGEE. V gave up 0 bases and J gave up 5 bases, with 15 bases separating them. This CDR3 has 15 residues. DNA of the CDR3: TGTGCCAGCAGCGTAGGGACTACCCTCCGGGACGAGCAGTACTTC. As protein: CASSVGTTLRDEQYF.

The chain uses TRBV2 and TRBJ2-3, with TRBD2 identical over 11 bases. This CDR3 has 18 amino acids. The germline CDR1 and CDR2 sequences are SNHLY and FYNNEI. J was trimmed by 5 bases and V by 7 bases; bases with no gene match: 17. This CDR3 reads CASIPLWRLAGSRDTQYF. The CDR3 DNA reads as TGTGCCAGCATCCCCCTTTGGCGACTAGCGGGGTCTAGAGATACGCAGTATTTT.